The text below deals with one T cell receptor (beta chain). Its antigen remains unknown. Stage II-IVA oral cavity squamous cell carcinoma was new and untreated by systemic or radiation therapy. PBMCs were not maintained or expanded in culture before analysis. Measured with immunoSEQ multiplex PCR; TCRdb has only the in-frame clones, and not every one. The table shows fewer than 20,000 clones, with approximately 70% occurring only once. This sample is drawn from a study of neoadjuvant anti-PD-1 for oral cavity cancer. Broader study findings: TCR analyses covered only a few patients per response group. Treg/Th17 ratio rose with pretreatment blood and fell with post-treatment tumor TCRbeta clonality.

Germline V gene sequence: CDR1 SNHLY, CDR2 FYNNEI. The CDR3 extends over 12 amino acids. V shed 6 bases and J 7 bases; nucleotides not matched to a gene: 5. The chain joins TRBV2 to TRBJ1-2, with 7 bases fitting TRBD1. The sample in question was PBMCs, obtained before nivolumab (anti-PD-1) treatment. This TCR derives from a person aged 40 to 85 with oral cavity squamous cell carcinoma. CDR3: CASRGQLLGYTF. In nucleotides, the CDR3 is TGTGCCAGCAGGGGACAGCTACTTGGCTACACCTTC. Using reference TRBV2 and TRBJ1-2 for the parts outside the CDR3, the full variable domain is EPEVTQTPSHQVTQMGQEVILRCVPISNHLYFYWYRQILGQKVEFLVSFYNNEISEKSEIFDDQFSVERPDGSNFTLKIRSTKLEDSAMYFCASRGQLLGYTFGSGTRLTVV.